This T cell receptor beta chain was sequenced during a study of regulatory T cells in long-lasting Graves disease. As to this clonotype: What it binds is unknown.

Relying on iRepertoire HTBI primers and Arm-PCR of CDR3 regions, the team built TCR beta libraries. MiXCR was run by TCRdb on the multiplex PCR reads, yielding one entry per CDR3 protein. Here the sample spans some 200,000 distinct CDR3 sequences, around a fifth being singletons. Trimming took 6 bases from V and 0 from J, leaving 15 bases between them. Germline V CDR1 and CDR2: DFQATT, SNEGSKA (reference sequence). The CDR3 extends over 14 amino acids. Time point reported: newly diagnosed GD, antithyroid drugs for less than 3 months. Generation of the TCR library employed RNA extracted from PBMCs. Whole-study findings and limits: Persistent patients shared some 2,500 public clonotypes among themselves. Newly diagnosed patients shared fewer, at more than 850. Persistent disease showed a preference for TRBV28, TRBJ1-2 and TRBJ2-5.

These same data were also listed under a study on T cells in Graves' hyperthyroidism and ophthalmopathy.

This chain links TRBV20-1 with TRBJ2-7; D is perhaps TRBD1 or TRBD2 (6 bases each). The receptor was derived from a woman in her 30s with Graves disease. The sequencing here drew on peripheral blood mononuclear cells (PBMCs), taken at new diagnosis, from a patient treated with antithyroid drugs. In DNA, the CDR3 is TGCAGTGCCCCACTACGGGGGCCCTCCTACGAGCAGTACTTC. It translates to CSAPLRGPSYEQYF.